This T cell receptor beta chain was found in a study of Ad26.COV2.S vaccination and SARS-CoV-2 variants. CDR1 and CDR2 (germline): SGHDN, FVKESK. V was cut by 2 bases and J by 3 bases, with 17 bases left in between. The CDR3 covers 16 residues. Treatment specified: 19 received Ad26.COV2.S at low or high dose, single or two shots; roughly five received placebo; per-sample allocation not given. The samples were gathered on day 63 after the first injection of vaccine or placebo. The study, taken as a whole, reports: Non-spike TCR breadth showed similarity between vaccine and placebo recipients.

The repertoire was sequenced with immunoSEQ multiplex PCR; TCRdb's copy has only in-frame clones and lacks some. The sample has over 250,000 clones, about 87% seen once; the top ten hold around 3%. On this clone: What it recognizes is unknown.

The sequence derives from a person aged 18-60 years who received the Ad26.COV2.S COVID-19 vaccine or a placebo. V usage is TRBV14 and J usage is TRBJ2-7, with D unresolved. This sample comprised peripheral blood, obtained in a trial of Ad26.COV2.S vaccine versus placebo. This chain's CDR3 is CASSQKGRLADYEQYF. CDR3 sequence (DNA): TGTGCCAGCAGCCAAAAGGGAAGACTCGCAGACTACGAGCAGTACTTC.